Listed below are T cell receptor beta chains from one sample, sequenced in a study of identical twins. Using its own MiXCR run on the 5' RACE reads, TCRdb lists one record per CDR3 protein. This table holds under 900,000 distinct CDR3 sequences, more than 9% found once. The same sample was also studied in work on yellow fever vaccine responses in identical twins.

The sequenced sample consisted of PBMCs. These receptors originate from a woman in her late teens or twenties in good health. CDR3s leave out the opening cysteine and the closing phenylalanine or tryptophan. Each record gives: J gene, V gene, CDR3 protein.

j_gene: TRBJ2-5; v_gene: TRBV15; CDR3aa: ATSSGEEVRETQY
j_gene: TRBJ2-7; v_gene: TRBV20-1; CDR3aa: SAKLLAYEQY
j_gene: TRBJ2-7; v_gene: TRBV10-2; CDR3aa: ASSEPGHRGYEQY
j_gene: TRBJ2-5; v_gene: TRBV6-1; CDR3aa: ASSLSAHLGVETQY
j_gene: TRBJ2-7; v_gene: TRBV2; CDR3aa: ASRLETEQY
j_gene: TRBJ2-3; v_gene: TRBV24-1; CDR3aa: ATSETDRSTDTQY
j_gene: TRBJ1-3; v_gene: TRBV12-3/TRBV12-4; CDR3aa: ASSNGGTNTIY
j_gene: TRBJ2-2; v_gene: TRBV12-3/TRBV12-4; CDR3aa: ASSFLRDTGELF
j_gene: TRBJ2-1; v_gene: TRBV12-5; CDR3aa: ASGAPPGASSSYNEQF
j_gene: TRBJ2-1; v_gene: TRBV29-1; CDR3aa: SVEGTAYNEQF
j_gene: TRBJ2-1; v_gene: TRBV11-3; CDR3aa: ASSPRLVESYNEQF
j_gene: TRBJ2-1; v_gene: TRBV3-1; CDR3aa: ASSATGTKSYNEQF
j_gene: TRBJ1-2; v_gene: TRBV13; CDR3aa: ASGDRSNYGYT
j_gene: TRBJ2-3; v_gene: TRBV11-2; CDR3aa: ASSPPPGTRFTLKHTDTQY
j_gene: TRBJ1-2; v_gene: TRBV2; CDR3aa: ASRSLSEGYT
j_gene: TRBJ1-2; v_gene: TRBV5-1; CDR3aa: ASSNDGQGNYGYT
j_gene: TRBJ2-3; v_gene: TRBV18; CDR3aa: ASSPWDRNTDTQY
j_gene: TRBJ2-2; v_gene: TRBV10-3; CDR3aa: ANGQAVTGELF
j_gene: TRBJ1-1; v_gene: TRBV10-3; CDR3aa: AISEKGGAEAF
j_gene: TRBJ2-2; v_gene: TRBV28; CDR3aa: ASSFRTVNTGELF
j_gene: TRBJ2-2; v_gene: TRBV2; CDR3aa: ASSATGYTGELF
j_gene: TRBJ2-1; v_gene: TRBV4-2; CDR3aa: ASSPSGSAYNEQF
j_gene: TRBJ2-3; v_gene: TRBV5-1; CDR3aa: ASSFASTSLSTDTQY
j_gene: TRBJ1-5; v_gene: TRBV20-1; CDR3aa: SADRGRYQPQH
j_gene: TRBJ2-1; v_gene: TRBV11-3; CDR3aa: ASSPAGQGGYNEQF
j_gene: TRBJ1-1; v_gene: TRBV10-3; CDR3aa: AISESKWQFEAF
j_gene: TRBJ2-5; v_gene: TRBV20-1; CDR3aa: SAQGRLQELKSEPQY
j_gene: TRBJ2-3; v_gene: TRBV12-3/TRBV12-4; CDR3aa: ASSFWGTTPPGDTQY
j_gene: TRBJ2-3; v_gene: TRBV6-5; CDR3aa: ASSYSAAGLLADTQY
j_gene: TRBJ2-3; v_gene: TRBV27; CDR3aa: ASSFQLTDTQY
j_gene: TRBJ1-2; v_gene: TRBV29-1; CDR3aa: SAGQVYGYT
j_gene: TRBJ1-1; v_gene: TRBV10-3; CDR3aa: AITNGGKTEAF
j_gene: TRBJ2-3; v_gene: TRBV11-2; CDR3aa: ASSSVQGIATQY
j_gene: TRBJ2-1; v_gene: TRBV4-1; CDR3aa: ASSQDASSSYNEQF
j_gene: TRBJ1-5; v_gene: TRBV27; CDR3aa: ASSFGINQPQH